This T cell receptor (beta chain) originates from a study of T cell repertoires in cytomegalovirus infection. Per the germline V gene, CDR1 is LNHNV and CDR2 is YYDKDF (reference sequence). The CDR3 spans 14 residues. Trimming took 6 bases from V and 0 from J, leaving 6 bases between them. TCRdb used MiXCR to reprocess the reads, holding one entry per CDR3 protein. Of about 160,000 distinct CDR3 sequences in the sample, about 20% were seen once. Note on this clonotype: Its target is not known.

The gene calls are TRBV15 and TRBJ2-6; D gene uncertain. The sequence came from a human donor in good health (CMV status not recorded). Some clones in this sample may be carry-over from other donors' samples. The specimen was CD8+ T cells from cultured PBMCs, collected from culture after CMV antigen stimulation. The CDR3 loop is CATRLSSGANVLTF. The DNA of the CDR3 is TGTGCCACCAGGCTTAGCTCTGGGGCCAACGTCCTGACTTTC.